This T cell receptor beta chain was documented in a study of shared clonotypes between healthy human individuals (dated by TCRdb to 2019 to 2021). Turning to the overall study: Two women and a few men aged 18 to 49 years were included in the cohort. For each donor, CD4 naive and CD4 memory were each given three plates, CD8 naive was given two plates, and CD8 memory was given one plate. To estimate repertoire size and how much clonotype sharing occurs between individuals, the study deeply sequenced the blood TCR repertoires of 4 to 6 healthy adults. Libraries were prepared and TCR repertoires were sequenced by different laboratories using diverse techniques, in order to increase sequencing depth and limit assay-specific biases. Between about 0.85 and 9.5 billion PBMCs per donor were obtained by leukapheresis.

Healthy HIV-negative adults with no recently reported acute infections or vaccinations were included as donors. Every donor was a Caucasian adult residing in Nashville, Tennessee, USA. CD4+ T cells were enriched by magnetic negative selection; naive cells were then positively selected on CD45RA, and the negative fraction formed the memory subset. Blood was collected by leukapheresis, and PBMCs were isolated by Ficoll-Histopaque density gradient centrifugation and then cryopreserved in liquid nitrogen vapor phase. Analytical flow cytometry was used to check the purity and quantity of every magnetically sorted T cell population. Genomic DNA was isolated from every sorted fraction and measured by UV absorbance on a Nanodrop 2000c. Cut back by 3 bases and 3 bases, the V and J ends lie 6 bases apart. CDR1 and CDR2 were assigned from the germline V gene as SGHDN and FVKESK. CDR3 length: 12 amino acids, cysteine to phenylalanine. The CDR3 DNA has 36 bases and is translated from base 1.

Using the deep immunoSEQ assay, TCR CDR3 regions were amplified from genomic DNA by multiplex PCR. Extracted genomic DNA from each cell subset was distributed evenly across all wells of several immunoSEQ 96-well plates, and each plate was treated as a replicate. For sorted subsets, roughly 200 ng of genomic DNA, equivalent to 25,000 to 35,000 T cell genomes, went into each replicate PCR. Purified libraries were measured with a Qubit 3.0 fluorometer, size-checked on a Bioanalyzer 2100, and measured again with the KAPA Library Quantification kit. Each immunoSEQ 96-well plate was sequenced on its own single-read 150-cycle Illumina NextSeq 550 flow cell. Per the source publication's procedure: Because the immunoSEQ output held only junctional sequences and lacked quality scores, the filtering could not match the filtering applied to full-length reads. To assign V/J genes and CDR3, sequences were annotated using PyIR, a Python wrapper for IgBLAST v1.9, with IMGT germline references. Reads were removed for weak V/J assignments (E-value above 1e-6), missing CDR3, stop codons, out-of-frame junctions, or ambiguous translated residues. V3J clonotypes were defined as sequences sharing an identical inferred V gene, J gene, and CDR3 amino acid sequence. To compute the percentage overlap between repertoires, the number of shared unique clonotypes was divided by the size of the smaller repertoire. RTK rarefaction, the Chao1 estimator, and Recon v2.1 estimates of unobserved clonotypes were used to assess repertoire richness. OLGA was used to compute generation probabilities for all TCRbeta clonotypes that the gDNA method yielded from a handful of donors. TCRdb holds this immuneACCESS table with in-frame rearrangements only. Some clones are missing; in checked studies, unresolved V genes explain under half, and the rest has no known cause. V and J calls and clone size are given by that table; D and trimming were obtained from the DNA. In this sample the table shows around 1.6 million clones, 95% to 99% of which occur a single time. Of the sample, 0.4% to 0.45% is held by the ten largest clones.

With respect to this clone: No cognate antigen has been identified for it. The record has no base qualities; no much larger clone is one base away.

Beyond this particular receptor, the publication reports: Naive subsets generally had larger estimated clonotype richness than memory subsets. Sampling was restricted to blood, and TCR repertoires in tissues likely differ from the TCR repertoires found in blood. Sharing across a handful of donors was observed for around 5% of naive CD4, less than 4% of naive CD8, roughly 2.3% of memory CD4, and around 0.42% of memory CD8 clonotypes. Pairwise subsampling indicated that sequencing depth was expected to affect the degree of clonotype sharing among donors. Compared with non-shared clonotypes, clonotypes shared by all four sorted-subset donors had higher generation probabilities. Rarefaction of sorted-subset datasets indicated incomplete sequencing despite the large sequencing depth. Because the study included only a small number of donors, the genetic and exposure-history diversity represented was limited.

Sequenced sample: naive CD4+ T cells sorted from blood. Reading the label with the study, this specimen's cell subset or site is: CD45RA+ positively selected. This sequence uses TRBV14 and TRBJ2-7, with the D segment identity uncertain. This clonotype was sampled from a young man in good health. The CDR3 corresponds to CASSHEVYEQYF. The sequenced DNA: TGTGCCAGCAGCCATGAAGTCTACGAGCAGTACTTC.